This entry concerns a single TCR beta chain. Germline CDR1 GTSNPN, CDR2 SVGIG (reference sequence). CDR3 length equals 13 residues. With 3 bases removed from V and 6 bases from J, the gap between germline ends came to 11 bases. This record comes from a study of blood T cell repertoires in COVID-19. Original methodology: Scientists estimated how many nucleated cells there were by amplifying reference gene primers. This table comes from immunoSEQ multiplex PCR, and its TCRdb copy is limited to in-frame clones, with some not included. V and J calls plus clone size are reproduced from that table; the DNA served to infer D and trimming. The sample consists of 80,000 to 95,000 clones, about 86% of them appearing once.

V usage is TRBV30 and J usage is TRBJ2-2; D unresolved. This receptor was obtained from a woman older than 75 in a cohort sampled during active or convalescent COVID-19. The sequenced material came from peripheral blood. The CDR3 sequence: CAWSSLAAGELFF. Here the CDR3 DNA reads TGTGCCTGGAGCTCTTTAGCTGCCGGGGAGCTGTTTTTT.